This T cell receptor beta chain was captured in a study of blood T cell repertoires in COVID-19. The sample holds one count of this clone. The CDR3 runs 16 residues. The germline V and J ends were trimmed by 2 bases and 3 bases, with 11 bases remaining between them. Looked up from germline, CDR1 is LGHDT and CDR2 is YNNKEL (reference sequence). Repertoires were generated with immunoSEQ multiplex PCR, while TCRdb's copy carries only in-frame clones and drops some. Here the sample spans approximately 300,000 clones, about 85% being singletons. Assignments of participants to cohorts depended upon their own reported clinical history. Cohort 3 donors counted as recovered after two negative PCRs, clearance, or resolved symptoms.

Material: PBMCs or T cells enriched from blood (not recorded which). This TCR derives from a woman aged 25 to 39 who had recovered from COVID-19. The chain links TRBV3-1 (or the pseudogene TRBV3-2) to TRBJ1-6, with no clear D. CDR3 amino acids: CASSQSGSYYNSPLHF. In DNA, the CDR3 is TGTGCCAGCAGCCAATCGGGGAGTTACTATAATTCACCCCTCCACTTT.